This T cell receptor (beta chain) emerged from a study of T cell responses to AZD1222 COVID-19 vaccine. General study findings and limits: Repertoires were collected only later (after the peak T cell response had occurred).

Notes on this clone: Its cognate antigen is unknown.

TCRdb's copy holds only in-frame clones and misses some; the assay was immunoSEQ multiplex PCR. The sample yields fewer than 50,000 clones, around three quarters seen once. The CDR3 has 17 residues. V shed 2 bases, J shed 6 bases, and the junction held 9 bases outside the gene matches. Germline loops: CDR1 MNHEY, CDR2 SMNVEV (reference sequence). This clonotype originated in an adult who received the MenACWY meningococcal vaccine as a control. The chain links TRBV27 to TRBJ2-2, with 10 bases aligning to TRBD1. The source was peripheral blood, collected 28 days after the second dose of the MenACWY control vaccine. CDR3 sequence (DNA): TGTGCCAGCAGTTTAGGTCAGGGACAGGGGAAACCCGGGGAGCTGTTTTTT. The encoded protein is CASSLGQGQGKPGELFF.